The sequence of this T cell receptor beta chain was determined in a study of spatial heterogeneity in lung cancer. As for the study in general: Beta-chain sequences were consistently detected more often than alpha-chain sequences. Raw sequencing reads included, on average, more than ten appearances of each unique TCR and UMI combination.

V gave up 4 bases and J gave up 4 bases, with 13 bases separating them. The CDR3 contains 14 residues. CDR1 SGDLS and CDR2 YYNGEE come from the germline V gene. Via MiXCR, TCRdb re-called the 5' RACE reads, giving one row per CDR3 protein. Among tens of thousands of distinct CDR3 sequences listed, approximately 13% were seen once. Time point noted: sample taken at primary tumor resection. Unsorted samples of tumor, nontumor lung or frozen PBMC had their whole RNA sequenced. Donation came from approximately 69 patients with untreated early-stage non-small cell lung cancer. J is TRBJ2-3 and V is TRBV9; no definite D call. The TCR originated in a male donor with early-stage non-small cell lung cancer. The sequencing here drew on PBMCs, taken at surgery. The CDR3 DNA reads TGTGCCAGCAGCCCTCCAGAGGAACCAGATACGCAGTATTTT. Its translation: CASSPPEEPDTQYF.